The 25 T cell receptor beta chains in this list originate from one sample, sequenced in a study of graft-versus-host responses after intestinal transplantation. These receptors' antigens are unknown. Profiling relied on immunoSEQ multiplex PCR, and the TCRdb table lists in-frame clones only, not all of them. The sample contains around 84,000 clones, roughly 80% of which appear only once. Source: unstimulated CD8+ T cells sorted from spleen or lymph node cells, taken before intestinal transplant. These receptors were taken from a human donor who received an intestinal transplant.

Note on this clone: One base away lies a much larger clone, so this may be a sequencing read error. The V gene is TRBV27, the J gene TRBJ2-2; no firm D call. The CDR3 is 13 residues long. Germline V gene data show CDR1 as MNHEY and CDR2 as SMNVEV (reference sequence). V was clipped by 3 bases and J by 7 bases, with 9 bases between them. This CDR3 is CASSFSWNGELFF. In DNA form, the CDR3 reads TGTGCCAGCAGTTTTAGTTGGAACGGGGAGCTGTTTTTT.

This clone was observed a single time. This sequence joins TRBV5-5 and TRBJ1-6, with D uncertain. V lost 4 bases to trimming and J lost 9 bases, with 11 bases between them. This CDR3 spans 13 amino acids. In germline, CDR1 is SGHKS, CDR2 YYEKEE (reference sequence). CDR3 residues: CASSGLVRSPLHF. In DNA form, the CDR3 reads TGTGCCAGCAGCGGACTCGTCCGTTCACCCCTCCACTTT.

This clone was recorded once. This rearrangement joins TRBV9 to TRBJ2-1; 12 bases map to TRBD1. CDR1 is SGDLS and CDR2 is YYNGEE in the germline V gene. V shed 4 bases and J 1 base; nucleotides not matched to a gene: 6. CDR3 length equals 17 residues. The CDR3: CASSPGTGGWSYNEQFF. The CDR3 DNA sequence: TGTGCCAGCAGCCCGGGGACAGGGGGCTGGTCCTACAATGAGCAGTTCTTC.

The chain couples TRBV6-5 to TRBJ1-2; 9 bases match TRBD1. CDR1 MNHEY and CDR2 SVGAGI come from the germline V gene. The V gene end was trimmed by 2 bases and the J gene end by 1 base; junction bases not matched to a gene: 5. This CDR3 contains 16 residues. CDR3 coding DNA: TGTGCCAGCAGTTACGCCGGGACAGGGAGTAACTATGGCTACACCTTC. Encoded protein: CASSYAGTGSNYGYTF.

This clone occurred once. This rearrangement joins TRBV28 to TRBJ2-5; TRBD1 agrees at 8 bases. Per the germline V gene, CDR1 is MDHEN and CDR2 is SYDVKM. CDR3 length: 13 residues. After removal of 6 bases from V and 4 bases from J, the junction contained 4 bases not matched to a gene. The CDR3 sequence: CASSLGQGETQYF. The CDR3 DNA sequence: TGTGCCAGCAGCCTAGGACAGGGAGAGACCCAGTACTTC. The whole variable domain, filled in from reference TRBV28 and TRBJ2-5, reads DVKVTQSSRYLVKRTGEKVFLECVQDMDHENMFWYRQDPGLGLRLIYFSYDVKMKEKGDIPEGYSVSREKKERFSLILESASTNQTSMYLCASSLGQGETQYFGPGTRLLVL.

The chain carries TRBV5-6 and TRBJ2-7; 9 bases line up with TRBD1. CDR3 size: 15 residues. J lost 6 bases, V lost 3 bases, and 10 bases had no gene match. Germline V gives CDR1 SGHDT, CDR2 YYEEEE. DNA of the CDR3: TGTGCCAGCAGCTCGAGGCTCCGGGACAGGGCCGAGCAGTACTTC. Amino acid sequence: CASSSRLRDRAEQYF.

This clone was picked up a small number of times. The chain uses TRBV5-4 and TRBJ2-7; tentatively, D is TRBD1 or TRBD2 (5 bases each). Germline CDR1 and CDR2: SGHNT and YYREEE (reference sequence). Trimming took 2 bases from V and 6 from J, leaving 9 bases between them. This CDR3 comprises 12 residues. The CDR3 bases are TGTGCCAGCAGCTTACCAGGGAGCGAGCAGTACTTC. Translation: CASSLPGSEQYF.

The chain joins TRBV21-1 to TRBJ2-1; the DNA was not compared with TRBD1, the D call given in the table. TRBV21-1 is shown as a pseudogene. CDR3 length: 19 amino acids. CDR3: CASSEGQGRSGGAYNEQFF. The CDR3 DNA sequence: TGTGCCAGCAGCGAGGGACAGGGGAGGTCCGGGGGGGCGTACAATGAGCAGTTCTTC.

This chain connects TRBV7-6 to TRBJ2-1; 11 nucleotides match TRBD1. Germline lookup yields CDR1 SGHVS and CDR2 FNYEAQ. The CDR3 has 15 residues. V gave up 6 bases and J gave up 6 bases; unmatched junction bases: 7. The CDR3 sequence is CASSTTGTGGNEQFF. DNA for the CDR3: TGTGCCAGCAGTACGACCGGGACAGGGGGCAATGAGCAGTTCTTC.

The genes are TRBV6-5 and TRBJ2-7; D call uncertain. Per germline, CDR1 MNHEY and CDR2 SVGAGI. V was trimmed by 6 bases and J by 4 bases, leaving 16 bases between them. This CDR3 is 14 amino acids long. The CDR3 spells CASSPRSFSYEQYF. The CDR3 DNA follows: TGTGCCAGCAGCCCCCGAAGCTTCTCGTACGAGCAGTACTTC.

This clone came up a few times. This same CDR3 is encoded by further DNA sequences in the sample. The chain carries TRBV6-1 and TRBJ1-1; tentatively, D is TRBD1 (6 bases). Between the trimmed V and J ends, which lost 3 bases and 1 base, there was a span of 6 bases. The germline V gene encodes CDR1 MNHNS and CDR2 SASEGT. This CDR3 contains 13 residues. The CDR3 DNA sequence: TGTGCCAGCAGTGAGGGGGCGAACACTGAAGCTTTCTTT. The encoded protein is CASSEGANTEAFF.

The chain links TRBV4-1 to TRBJ1-1, with no clear D. V was pared by 0 bases and J by 4 bases, with 9 bases between. The CDR3 runs to 14 residues. CDR1 and CDR2 from the germline V gene are MGHRA and YSYEKL. Written as DNA, the CDR3 is TGCGCCAGCAGCCAAGAGTCGGAGAGCACTGAAGCTTTCTTT. This translates into CASSQESESTEAFF.

As concerns this clone: Other nucleotide sequences in the sample specify the same CDR3. The rearrangement links TRBV5-8 to TRBJ2-3, with 10 bases that match TRBD2. V shed 4 bases and J 2 bases; nucleotides not matched to a gene: 7. Per the germline V gene, CDR1 is SGHTS and CDR2 is YDEGEE. The CDR3 runs 16 residues. The CDR3 reads CASSRGLAVLTDTQYF. CDR3 nucleotides: TGTGCCAGCAGCCGTGGACTAGCGGTACTCACAGATACGCAGTATTTT.

The V and J genes are TRBV5-1 and TRBJ1-5; a weak D match, TRBD1 (5 bases). The CDR3 covers 13 residues. V gave up 3 bases and J gave up 1 base, with 5 bases separating them. Germline loops: CDR1 SGHRS, CDR2 YFSETQ. For the CDR3, the DNA is TGCGCCAGCAGCTGGGACAGCAATCAGCCCCAGCATTTT. Its translation: CASSWDSNQPQHF.

To note about this clone: This specimen includes other DNA sequences encoding the same CDR3. This chain joins TRBV27 and TRBJ2-7; tentatively, D is TRBD2 (6 bases). CDR1 and CDR2 (germline): MNHEY, SMNVEV (reference sequence). The V end lost 0 bases, the J end lost 3 bases, and 6 bases lay between the germline ends. There are 13 residues in the CDR3. The CDR3 sequence: CASSLSGGYEQYF. DNA for the CDR3: TGTGCCAGCAGTTTATCGGGAGGCTACGAGCAGTACTTC.

This sequence joins TRBV4-1 and TRBJ1-5; 7 nucleotides match TRBD1. CDR1 MGHRA and CDR2 YSYEKL come from the germline V gene. The CDR3 covers 18 residues. The J segment lost 0 bases and the V segment lost 0 bases, leaving 8 bases of the junction unmatched. Written as DNA, the CDR3 is TGCGCCAGCAGCCAAGACCCAGGGGGAGAGTATAGCAATCAGCCCCAGCATTTT. Translating gives CASSQDPGGEYSNQPQHF.

The rearrangement uses TRBV29-1 and TRBJ2-5, with a possible D match to TRBD2 (5 bases). The CDR3 length is 15 residues. Trimming took off 2 bases at V and 0 bases at J, with 13 bases between the two ends. Looked up from germline, CDR1 is SQVTM and CDR2 is ANQGSEA. In DNA form, the CDR3 reads TGCAGCGTTGAATATGAAGAGGACTACCAAGAGACCCAGTACTTC. Translating gives CSVEYEEDYQETQYF.

V and J are TRBV13 and TRBJ2-1; TRBD2 might be the D (6 bases). The V gene lost 5 bases and the J gene lost 11 bases, with 13 bases spanning the gap. The CDR3 loop spans 12 amino acids. Germline CDR1 is PRHDT and CDR2 is FYEKMQ (reference sequence). As DNA, the CDR3 is TGTGCCAGCAGCCCCGGGAGTTATCAGCAGTTCTTC. Residues: CASSPGSYQQFF. Variable domain in full (rest from reference TRBV13 and TRBJ2-1): AAGVIQSPRHLIKEKRETATLKCYPIPRHDTVYWYQQGPGQDPQFLISFYEKMQSDKGSIPDRFSAQQFSDYHSELNMSSLELGDSALYFCASSPGSYQQFFGPGTRLTVL.

J is TRBJ2-7 and V is TRBV27, with 7 bases lining up with TRBD1. V dropped 5 bases and J dropped 4; count of bases not matched to a gene: 11. The V gene's germline CDR1 is MNHEY and CDR2 SMNVEV (reference sequence). The CDR3 runs to 15 residues. CDR3 in DNA: TGTGCCAGCAGTCCGGGGACAGTAGTTATTTACGAGCAGTACTTC. It specifies CASSPGTVVIYEQYF.

The chain links TRBV15 to TRBJ2-7; no firm D call. The germline gives CDR1 LNHNV, CDR2 YYDKDF (reference sequence). The CDR3 totals 15 residues. The V end lost 3 bases, the J end lost 4 bases, and 16 bases lay between the germline ends. The CDR3 protein is CATSSGPDLGYEQYF. The CDR3 DNA reads as TGTGCCACCAGCAGCGGTCCGGATCTAGGTTACGAGCAGTACTTC.

V and J are TRBV28 and TRBJ1-4, with D perhaps TRBD1 (6 bases). The V gene's germline CDR1 is MDHEN and CDR2 SYDVKM. V was pared by 6 bases and J by 7 bases, with 15 bases between. The CDR3 extends over 14 amino acids. CDR3 nucleotides: TGTGCCAGCAGCGGAGCGGGGGCGGGTGAAAAACTGTTTTTT. Translated, it gives CASSGAGAGEKLFF.

The chain recombines TRBV4-1 with TRBJ2-7; D is ambiguous. The ends were cut back, 4 bases at V and 1 base at J, with 14 bases in the middle. Germline CDR1 and CDR2: MGHRA and YSYEKL. The CDR3 length is 15 residues. CDR3 sequence: CASSPVKDRSYEQYF. DNA of the CDR3: TGCGCCAGCAGCCCAGTTAAGGACCGTTCCTACGAGCAGTACTTC.

As to this clone: The sample has other DNA sequences that encode this CDR3 too. CDR3 protein: CAWTSSYEQYF. Here the CDR3 DNA reads TGTGCCTGGACTAGCTCCTACGAGCAGTACTTC. The chain links TRBV30 to TRBJ2-7, with no clear D. The germline V gene encodes CDR1 GTSNPN and CDR2 SVGIG (reference sequence). The ends were cut back, 4 bases at V and 0 bases at J, with 4 bases in the middle. The CDR3 is 11 residues long.

The chain joins TRBV4-1 to TRBJ1-2, with a tentative D call TRBD1 (5 bases). Germline V gives CDR1 MGHRA, CDR2 YSYEKL. V was clipped by 0 bases and J by 4 bases, with 15 bases between them. CDR3 size: 16 residues. The CDR3: CASSQEWGFGSYGYTF. CDR3 sequence (DNA): TGCGCCAGCAGCCAAGAATGGGGGTTTGGCAGCTATGGCTACACCTTC.

In regard to this clone: With only one base between it and a far larger clone, this is likely a read error. This rearrangement joins TRBV5-6 to TRBJ2-7; D call uncertain. The germline V gene has CDR1 SGHDT and CDR2 YYEEEE. This CDR3 has 15 residues. The CDR3 DNA is TGTTCCAGCAGCCCCCCGTTTGGGCCAACCTACGAGCAGTACTTC. It is translated as CSSSPPFGPTYEQYF.